This record covers a single TCR beta chain. What it binds is unknown. The germline V gene encodes CDR1 SGHRS and CDR2 YFSETQ. Trimming removed 4 bases from V and 4 bases from J, with 13 bases in between. This CDR3 has 14 residues. This specimen comes from a study of T cell responses to AZD1222 COVID-19 vaccine. Study-wide points: It was only a handful of AZD1222 recipients who were seropositive at baseline. Receipt of two AZD1222 doses was followed by a rise in Spike-specific TCR breadth and depth. Possibly, clonal diversity was underestimated; donors were largely white British and included more females.

The table came from immunoSEQ multiplex PCR; TCRdb's copy has only in-frame clones and leaves some out. This table holds 12,000 to 15,000 clones, 84% found once. V usage is TRBV5-1 and J usage is TRBJ2-3; D unresolved. The sample here was peripheral blood, taken 28 days after the second AZD1222 dose. This clonotype was sampled from an adult who received the AZD1222 COVID-19 vaccine. CDR3 bases: TGCGCCAGCAGCCCTCAACCCTTGGCAGATACGCAGTATTTT. Amino acids: CASSPQPLADTQYF.